Only one count was recorded for the clone carrying this TCR beta chain. Seattle patients were enrolled while actively infected and followed longitudinally. The sample belongs to a study of blood T cell repertoires in COVID-19. Background on the study: Whether acute or convalescent, the COVID-19 samples came from the United States, Italy and Spain. PBMCs, B-cell-depleted T cells, or T cells were the source of the cDNA or gDNA that made up the material.

The CDR3 has 17 amino acids. CDR1 ENHRY and CDR2 SYGVKD come from the germline V gene. With 2 bases clipped from V and 6 bases from J, the junction kept 8 bases outside the gene matches. Original analysis: Amplifying reference gene primers gave estimates of nucleated cell counts. Using immunoSEQ multiplex PCR, the repertoire was profiled, and TCRdb retains in-frame clones only, with some absent. That table supplies the V and J calls and clone size; D and trimming were determined from the DNA. The sample includes about 93,000 clones, around nine tenths of them seen just once. Sequenced sample: peripheral blood. The rearrangement links TRBV10-3 to TRBJ2-2, with 11 bases matching TRBD1. The source is a man between 60 and 70 years old with COVID-19, enrolled during active disease. The CDR3 reads CAISERTGGEEAGELFF. The CDR3 region has the DNA TGTGCCATCAGTGAGAGGACAGGGGGCGAGGAAGCCGGGGAGCTGTTTTTT.